The present T cell receptor (beta chain) was sequenced within a study of technical replicates of blood from several donors. Clones were sequenced by immunoSEQ multiplex PCR, and TCRdb holds only the in-frame ones, with some missing. The sample records tens of thousands of clones, 95% to 96% being singletons. Trimming removed 5 bases from V and 3 bases from J; junction bases left unmatched: 8. The CDR3 is 15 amino acids. Germline CDR1 is SGHNT and CDR2 is YENEEA. Sequencing used T cells isolated from PBMCs. This clonotype was obtained from a human donor in good health. The chain recombines TRBV11-3 with TRBJ1-1; the match to TRBD1 covers 8 bases. CDR3 residues: CASSQTTGVYTEAFF. As DNA, the CDR3 is TGTGCCAGCAGCCAAACGACAGGGGTGTACACTGAAGCTTTCTTT.